This TCR beta chain was identified during a study of blood T cell repertoires in COVID-19. Study details: PBMCs, B-cell-depleted T cells, or T cells were the source of the cDNA or gDNA that made up the material.

J was trimmed by 5 bases and V by 4 bases; bases with no gene match: 6. CDR3 length: 15 residues. CDR1 KGHSH and CDR2 LQKENI come from the germline V gene. Using immunoSEQ multiplex PCR, the repertoire was profiled, and TCRdb retains in-frame clones only, with some absent. The profile shows about 280,000 clones, nearly 90% of them singletons. Recruitment covered about 26 US areas and drew participants whose ages spanned roughly 18 to 89 years. Participants were placed into cohorts based on the clinical history they reported. The TCR was taken from a woman aged 18 to 35 with acute COVID-19. The chain employs TRBV18 and TRBJ1-1, with 11 bases fitting TRBD1. Input material: PBMCs or T cells enriched from blood (not recorded which). CDR3: CASSQGTGGMTEAFF. The CDR3 nucleotides read TGTGCCAGCTCACAAGGGACAGGGGGGATGACTGAAGCTTTCTTT.